This record covers a single TCR beta chain. Its antigen is unknown. Data came from immunoSEQ multiplex PCR; TCRdb stores just in-frame clones and leaves some out. The data contain more than 9,000 clones, over 75% of them singletons. The data were obtained in a study of monozygotic twins with cystic fibrosis. Study-level background: With around 14 PCR cycles, barcoded libraries came from roughly 3 micrograms of fragmented DNA. Findings and limits, study-wide: Shared CDR3 numbers were not associated with age, concordance or severity. Co-twins had the most similar V usage for 13 of 16 pairs, J for 8. Unrelated CF individuals shared fewer identical clonotypes than monozygotic CF twins.

V lost 5 bases, J lost 8 bases, and 5 bases stayed unmatched. The germline gives CDR1 MNHEY, CDR2 SMNVEV (reference sequence). This CDR3 is 12 amino acids long. This chain links TRBV27 with TRBJ1-2, with 7 positions matching TRBD1. Material for sequencing was blood. The TCR sequence derives from a man between 18 and 29 years old with cystic fibrosis. Here the CDR3 reads CASSPYRGGYTF. In DNA form, the CDR3 reads TGTGCCAGCAGTCCATACAGGGGCGGCTACACCTTC.